Below, 26 T cell receptor beta chains from the same sample are listed, as sequenced in a study of tumor-infiltrating lymphocytes in localized non-small cell lung cancer. Data came from immunoSEQ multiplex PCR; TCRdb stores just in-frame clones and leaves some out. Of roughly 30,000 clones in the sample, 80% to 90% were seen once. Specimen: lung tumor tissue. The receptor set was obtained from a human donor with non-small cell lung cancer.

The rearrangement links TRBV29-1 to TRBJ1-1; 11 bases are shared with TRBD1. Germline CDR1 and CDR2: SQVTM and ANQGSEA. The CDR3 extends over 13 amino acids. After removal of 6 bases from V and 7 bases from J, the junction contained 7 bases not matched to a gene. CDR3: CSVGGQGALEAFF. DNA of the CDR3: TGCAGCGTCGGAGGACAGGGGGCGCTTGAAGCTTTCTTT.

V is TRBV5-1 and J is TRBJ2-5, with TRBD1 matching over 10 bases. The CDR3 has 14 amino acids. CDR1 is SGHRS and CDR2 is YFSETQ in the germline V gene. The V segment lost 4 bases and the J segment 6 bases; nucleotides outside the gene matches: 6. CDR3 sequence (DNA): TGCGCCAGCAGCACCGGGACAGGGGTAAAGACCCAGTACTTC. Translating it yields CASSTGTGVKTQYF.

The chain is built from TRBV5-4 and TRBJ2-5, with 9 positions matching TRBD2. J gave up 5 bases and V 2 bases, and 10 bases lay outside the gene matches. The germline CDR1 and CDR2 sequences are SGHNT and YYREEE (reference sequence). CDR3 length: 16 amino acids. In nucleotides, the CDR3 is TGTGCCAGCAGCTTAGGAGCGGGGGGCCTCCGGGAGACCCAGTACTTC. Translation: CASSLGAGGLRETQYF. Combining the CDR3 with reference TRBV5-4 and TRBJ2-5 gives the whole variable domain ETGVTQSPTHLIKTRGQQVTLRCSSQSGHNTVSWYQQALGQGPQFIFQYYREEENGRGNFPPRFSGLQFPNYSSELNVNALELDDSALYLCASSLGAGGLRETQYFGPGTRLLVL.

The chain is built from TRBV6-4 and TRBJ1-2; D not resolved. The V end was cut by 0 bases, the J end by 8 bases, with 13 bases between. Germline CDR1 MRHNA, CDR2 SNTAGT. The CDR3 runs 14 residues. The CDR3 nucleotides are TGTGCCAGCAGTGACTCTTCGGGTCGAAGAGGCTACACCTTC. This translates into CASSDSSGRRGYTF.

This sequence joins TRBV2 and TRBJ1-2; D unclear. The CDR3 spans 16 residues. The germline V gene encodes CDR1 SNHLY and CDR2 FYNNEI. V was clipped by 6 bases and J by 4 bases, with 21 bases between them. CDR3 DNA sequence: TGTGCCAGCAGCCCAACGCACGCCCCCCTAGGCTATGGCTACACCTTC. The encoded protein is CASSPTHAPLGYGYTF.

This clone was seen a single time. The chain employs TRBV5-4 and TRBJ2-1, with 9 bases that match TRBD2. From germline, CDR1 is SGHNT and CDR2 YYREEE (reference sequence). V gave up 3 bases and J gave up 2 bases; unmatched junction bases: 9. There are 17 residues in the CDR3. The DNA of the CDR3 is TGTGCCAGCAGCTCCAGAGGAGCGGGGGGACCCTACAATGAGCAGTTCTTC. Translated, it gives CASSSRGAGGPYNEQFF.

The rearrangement joins TRBV7-2 to TRBJ1-2; 9 bases are a match to TRBD1. Per the germline V gene, CDR1 is SGHTA and CDR2 is FQGNSA. The CDR3 extends over 17 amino acids. Trimming removed 5 bases from V and 3 bases from J; junction bases left unmatched: 13. The CDR3 sequence: CASSAPGQGQGYYGYTF. The CDR3 coding sequence is TGTGCCAGCAGCGCGCCGGGACAGGGACAAGGATACTATGGCTACACCTTC.

The rearrangement uses TRBV19 and TRBJ1-2; no definite D call. V lost 9 bases, J lost 7 bases, and 15 bases lay in between. The CDR3 runs 12 residues. CDR1 LNHDA and CDR2 SQIVND come from the germline V gene (reference sequence). CDR3 DNA sequence: TGTGCCAGCCTAGGCAGTGGTGCTGGCTACACCTTC. As protein: CASLGSGAGYTF.

The chain uses TRBV7-2 and TRBJ1-6, with 8 bases identical to TRBD1. The germline gives CDR1 SGHTA, CDR2 FQGNSA. There are 14 residues in the CDR3. The V and J ends lost 5 bases and 8 bases, in that order; junction bases with no gene match: 5. The CDR3 loop reads CASSPGQGYSPLHF. In nucleotides, the CDR3 is TGTGCCAGCAGCCCCGGACAGGGTTATTCACCCCTCCACTTT.

The chain uses TRBV2 and TRBJ1-1; D gene ambiguous. Germline V gene data show CDR1 as SNHLY and CDR2 as FYNNEI. The CDR3 totals 12 residues. Deletions cut 3 bases from V and 8 bases from J, with 10 bases between. DNA for the CDR3: TGTGCCAGCAGTGAGGCGGTCGTCGAAGCTTTCTTT. The encoded protein is CASSEAVVEAFF.

This chain links TRBV5-8 with TRBJ2-7; TRBD1 aligns across 9 bases. Germline CDR1 SGHTS, CDR2 YDEGEE. CDR3 size: 16 residues. J was trimmed by 1 base and V by 0 bases; bases with no gene match: 5. In DNA form, the CDR3 reads TGTGCCAGCAGCTTGGTACAGGGGGCGAGATCCTACGAGCAGTACTTC. This codes for CASSLVQGARSYEQYF.

In this sample, this clone turned up once. The chain couples TRBV19 to TRBJ1-2; 9 bases fit TRBD1. Germline CDR1 is LNHDA and CDR2 is SQIVND (reference sequence). V lost 5 bases, J lost 4 bases, and 5 bases stayed unmatched. The CDR3 sequence is 14 residues long. CDR3 in amino acids: CASSLPGQGYGYTF. Here the CDR3 DNA reads TGTGCCAGTAGTCTCCCGGGACAGGGCTATGGCTACACCTTC.

The chain uses TRBV4-3 and TRBJ1-5; perhaps TRBD1 as D (5 bases). V was trimmed by 0 bases and J by 5 bases, leaving 11 bases between them. Germline values: CDR1 LGHNA, CDR2 YSLEER. The length of the CDR3 is 15 residues. The CDR3 spells CASSQDRATDQPQHF. The CDR3 nucleotides read TGCGCCAGCAGCCAAGACAGGGCGACTGATCAGCCCCAGCATTTT.

J is TRBJ2-1 and V is TRBV5-6; a possible D gene is TRBD2 (6 bases). CDR3 length: 19 amino acids. Germline V gene sequence: CDR1 SGHDT, CDR2 YYEEEE. V was trimmed by 4 bases and J by 0 bases, leaving 23 bases between them. CDR3 protein: CASSHDGWDSYSSYNEQFF. Here the CDR3 DNA reads TGTGCCAGCAGCCACGACGGCTGGGACTCGTACAGCTCCTACAATGAGCAGTTCTTC.

The genes are TRBV30 and TRBJ1-6, with D unclear. V was trimmed by 5 bases and J by 7 bases, leaving 18 bases between them. CDR3 size: 15 residues. Germline lookup yields CDR1 GTSNPN and CDR2 SVGIG (reference sequence). CDR3 protein: CAWEKGVRGNSPLHF. CDR3 sequence (DNA): TGTGCCTGGGAGAAAGGTGTGAGAGGCAATTCACCCCTCCACTTT.

V gene TRBV30 combines with J gene TRBJ1-5, with D uncertain. This CDR3 has 12 amino acids. Germline-derived CDR1 and CDR2 are GTSNPN and SVGIG (reference sequence). V was cut by 2 bases and J by 6 bases, with 8 bases left in between. CDR3: CAWSTGSQPQHF. CDR3 sequence (DNA): TGTGCCTGGAGTACGGGGAGTCAGCCCCAGCATTTT.

The chain is built from TRBV7-2 and TRBJ2-1, with 9 bases aligning to TRBD2. CDR1 and CDR2 from the germline V gene are SGHTA and FQGNSA. V lost 10 bases and J lost 4; bases outside the gene matches: 8. The CDR3 sequence is 14 residues long. The CDR3 region has the DNA TGTGCCACCGGTGGACTAGCGAGATACAATGAGCAGTTCTTC. This gives the protein CATGGLARYNEQFF.

The chain employs TRBV2 and TRBJ2-7; no definite D call. Germline V gene sequence: CDR1 SNHLY, CDR2 FYNNEI. The CDR3 has 10 residues. The germline V and J ends were trimmed by 8 bases and 3 bases, with 5 bases remaining between them. This CDR3 reads CASGFYEQYF. CDR3 sequence (DNA): TGTGCCAGCGGCTTCTACGAGCAGTACTTC.

This clone has more than one count but fewer than ten. The chain recombines TRBV28 with TRBJ1-3, with 7 nucleotides matching TRBD1. The J segment lost 4 bases and the V segment lost 10 bases, leaving 7 bases of the junction unmatched. The CDR3 sequence is 13 residues long. CDR1 is MDHEN and CDR2 is SYDVKM in the germline V gene. In DNA form, the CDR3 reads TGTGCCACCAGACAGGGCTCGGGAAACACCATATATTTT. Its translation is CATRQGSGNTIYF.

This chain uses TRBV18 with TRBJ1-1, with 7 bases identical to TRBD1. The junction had 9 bases not matched to a gene; V was cut back by 4 bases and J by 4 bases. CDR1 is KGHSH, CDR2 LQKENI, per germline. This CDR3 is built from 15 residues. The DNA of the CDR3 is TGTGCCAGCTCACTAACAGGGGCACAGGGCACTGAAGCTTTCTTT. It yields the protein CASSLTGAQGTEAFF. The entire variable domain, with the rest obtained from reference TRBV18 and TRBJ1-1, is as follows: NAGVMQNPRHLVRRRGQEARLRCSPMKGHSHVYWYRQLPEEGLKFMVYLQKENIIDESGMPKERFSAEFPKEGPSILRIQQVVRGDSAAYFCASSLTGAQGTEAFFGQGTRLTVV.

V usage is TRBV5-1 and J usage is TRBJ2-3; D possibly matches TRBD1 or TRBD2 (6 bases each). Germline CDR1 SGHRS, CDR2 YFSETQ. CDR3 length: 14 amino acids. V was shortened by 5 bases and J by 7 bases, with 17 bases between the two germline ends. This CDR3 is CASREGGPPNTQYF. As DNA, the CDR3 is TGCGCCAGCAGGGAGGGGGGCCCACCGAATACGCAGTATTTT.

The chain recombines TRBV25-1 with TRBJ1-5; D perhaps matches TRBD1 (6 bases). The germline V and J ends were trimmed by 2 bases and 15 bases, with 11 bases remaining between them. The CDR3 consists of 11 residues. The germline V gene has CDR1 MGHDK and CDR2 SYGVNS. The CDR3 DNA reads as TGTGCCAGCAGTGAAGGGACAATCAGGCATTTT. Translated, it gives CASSEGTIRHF.

The chain combines TRBV2 with TRBJ2-2, with 8 bases fitting TRBD2. Germline V gives CDR1 SNHLY, CDR2 FYNNEI. The CDR3 is 15 residues long. With 0 bases clipped from V and 6 bases from J, the junction kept 3 bases outside the gene matches. The CDR3 here is CASSEAGGAAGELFF. CDR3 in DNA: TGTGCCAGCAGTGAAGCCGGGGGGGCCGCCGGGGAGCTGTTTTTT.

The V and J genes are TRBV30 and TRBJ1-4; D gene uncertain. CDR3 length: 14 amino acids. With 4 bases removed from V and 0 bases from J, the gap between germline ends came to 9 bases. Germline V gene data show CDR1 as GTSNPN and CDR2 as SVGIG (reference sequence). For the CDR3, the DNA is TGTGCCTGGACCTATATTGCAACTAATGAAAAACTGTTTTTT. The encoded protein is CAWTYIATNEKLFF.

The chain uses TRBV5-6 and TRBJ2-4, with 8 bases fitting TRBD1. This CDR3 region has 14 residues. Germline CDR1 is SGHDT and CDR2 is YYEEEE. V trimming: 3 bases; J trimming: 7 bases; junction bases outside the gene matches: 6. CDR3 bases: TGTGCCAGCAGCTACCCGGGACAGGTCAACATTCAGTACTTC. Translating it yields CASSYPGQVNIQYF.

The chain links TRBV4-3 to TRBJ1-2; the D is unclear. The V end lost 0 bases, the J end lost 3 bases, and 11 bases lay between the germline ends. This CDR3 region has 15 residues. Germline assignment: CDR1 LGHNA and CDR2 YSLEER. The CDR3 protein is CASSQDETVHYGYTF. DNA for the CDR3: TGCGCCAGCAGCCAAGATGAGACGGTTCACTATGGCTACACCTTC.